The 13 T cell receptor beta chains presented below share a single source sample, sequenced in a study of cytomegalovirus exposure and HLA in healthy donors. Primers for the PCR totalled 60 Vbeta and 13 Jbeta. Clones were sequenced by immunoSEQ multiplex PCR, and TCRdb holds only the in-frame ones, with some missing. The profile covers about 110,000 clones, with over 60% appearing a single time and roughly 13% taken by the ten largest. Sequenced material: PBMCs. The source of these receptors is a man aged 25 to 40 in good health and CMV-seropositive.

The chain employs TRBV13 and TRBJ2-3; D uncertain. Germline values: CDR1 PRHDT, CDR2 FYEKMQ (reference sequence). V dropped 6 bases and J dropped 2 bases, with 6 bases sitting between them. The CDR3 is made up of 12 amino acids. The CDR3 here is CASRADTDTQYF. The DNA of the CDR3 is TGTGCCAGCAGGGCAGACACAGATACGCAGTATTTT. Combining the CDR3 with reference TRBV13 and TRBJ2-3 gives the whole variable domain AAGVIQSPRHLIKEKRETATLKCYPIPRHDTVYWYQQGPGQDPQFLISFYEKMQSDKGSIPDRFSAQQFSDYHSELNMSSLELGDSALYFCASRADTDTQYFGPGTRLTVL.

The CDR3 loop reads CASSYRGSYEQYF. CDR3 in DNA: TGTGCCAGCAGTTACCGGGGATCCTACGAGCAGTACTTC. The chain couples TRBV6-5 to TRBJ2-7; D is perhaps TRBD2 (5 bases). The CDR3 contains 13 residues. V was pared by 2 bases and J by 1 base, with 6 bases between. In germline, CDR1 is MNHEY, CDR2 SVGAGI.

The chain employs TRBV5-4 and TRBJ2-7; the D gene is possibly TRBD1 (5 bases). This CDR3 has 14 amino acids. Germline CDR1 reads SGHNT; CDR2 reads YYREEE (reference sequence). V was cut by 0 bases and J by 4 bases, with 11 bases left in between. CDR3: CASSLGGLGYEQYF. Written as DNA, the CDR3 is TGTGCCAGCAGCTTGGGGGGCCTCGGTTACGAGCAGTACTTC.

The chain is built from TRBV27 and TRBJ1-2; TRBD1 matches 7 bases. Germline V gives CDR1 MNHEY, CDR2 SMNVEV (reference sequence). After removal of 3 bases from V and 3 bases from J, the junction contained 13 bases not matched to a gene. CDR3 length equals 17 residues. The CDR3 sequence: CASSFLQGRGDYYGYTF. CDR3 bases: TGTGCCAGCAGTTTTTTACAGGGGCGGGGGGATTACTATGGCTACACCTTC.

V gene TRBV28 combines with J gene TRBJ1-2; 7 positions match TRBD1. V lost 6 bases and J lost 5; bases outside the gene matches: 9. Germline CDR1 is MDHEN and CDR2 is SYDVKM. CDR3 length equals 14 residues. In nucleotides, the CDR3 is TGTGCCAGCAGCGGAGGGGGCATTGGGTATGGCTACACCTTC. Protein: CASSGGGIGYGYTF.

The chain combines TRBV7-2 with TRBJ2-1; 7 bases agree with TRBD2. The V gene end was trimmed by 1 base and the J gene end by 3 bases; junction bases not matched to a gene: 3. The CDR3 totals 15 residues. Germline CDR1 is SGHTA and CDR2 is FQGNSA. The DNA of the CDR3 is TGTGCCAGCAGCTTAGGCTGGGGGGGCTACAATGAGCAGTTCTTC. This gives the protein CASSLGWGGYNEQFF.

This clone came up a few times. This rearrangement joins TRBV7-8 to TRBJ1-3; the D gene is possibly TRBD1 (5 bases). Germline CDR1 SGHVS, CDR2 FQNEAQ. V was pared by 1 base and J by 3 bases, with 13 bases between. This CDR3 is 16 amino acids long. CDR3 in amino acids: CASSLVGAGLGNTIYF. The CDR3 DNA follows: TGTGCCAGCAGCTTAGTGGGTGCAGGGCTTGGAAACACCATATATTTT.

V is TRBV28 and J is TRBJ1-2; tentative D call: TRBD1 (5 bases). Trimming stripped 4 bases from V and 5 bases from J, with 17 bases between. CDR3 length: 15 residues. The germline gives CDR1 MDHEN, CDR2 SYDVKM. CDR3 nucleotide sequence: TGTGCCAGCAGTTCGGAAGCCAGGGTCCCGTATGGCTACACCTTC. Translated: CASSSEARVPYGYTF.

The J gene is TRBJ1-6, the V gene TRBV4-2; D not certain. V was trimmed by 0 bases and J by 0 bases, leaving 6 bases between them. Germline CDR1 and CDR2: LGHNA and YNFKEQ. This CDR3 comprises 16 residues. The CDR3 sequence is CASSQDYSSYNSPLHF. Written as DNA, the CDR3 is TGTGCCAGCAGCCAAGATTACAGCTCCTATAATTCACCCCTCCACTTT.

The chain recombines TRBV27 with TRBJ2-3; 7 nucleotides agree with TRBD1. The CDR3 spans 13 residues. CDR1 MNHEY and CDR2 SMNVEV come from the germline V gene (reference sequence). After removal of 4 bases from V and 7 bases from J, the junction contained 5 bases not matched to a gene. CDR3 loop: CASSSGQSYTQYF. In DNA form, the CDR3 reads TGTGCCAGCAGTTCGGGACAGTCATATACGCAGTATTTT.

The V call is TRBV10-3, the J call TRBJ1-3; maybe TRBD1 (5 bases). From germline, CDR1 is ENHRY and CDR2 SYGVKD. The CDR3 consists of 16 residues. Trimming pared 4 bases from V and 0 bases from J, leaving 13 bases between. This CDR3 reads CAISAPRQSSGNTIYF. CDR3 nucleotides: TGTGCCATCAGTGCCCCGAGACAGAGCTCTGGAAACACCATATATTTT.

This chain links TRBV5-4 with TRBJ1-1; a possible D gene is TRBD1 (5 bases). Germline assignment: CDR1 SGHNT and CDR2 YYREEE (reference sequence). Between the trimmed V and J ends, which lost 2 bases and 0 bases, there was a span of 11 bases. The CDR3 contains 15 residues. This CDR3 is CASSLWEGMNTEAFF. The CDR3 coding sequence is TGTGCCAGCAGCTTATGGGAGGGGATGAACACTGAAGCTTTCTTT.

The chain combines TRBV15 with TRBJ2-5, with 11 bases lining up with TRBD1. The germline CDR1 and CDR2 sequences are LNHNV and YYDKDF (reference sequence). This CDR3 spans 16 amino acids. The J segment lost 5 bases and the V segment lost 5 bases, leaving 10 bases of the junction unmatched. CDR3 protein: CATSPGTGGSFETQYF. CDR3 DNA: TGTGCCACCAGCCCCGGGACAGGGGGATCCTTCGAGACCCAGTACTTC.